This T cell receptor beta chain was documented in a study of regulatory T cells in long-lasting Graves disease. Study-wide results and limits: Persistent disease was characterized by preferential usage of TRBV28, TRBJ1-2 and TRBJ2-5. Newly diagnosed Graves' patients exceeded persistent ones in TCR diversity.

The germline V gene has CDR1 GTSNPN and CDR2 SVGIG (reference sequence). This CDR3 region has 12 residues. iRepertoire HTBI primers and Arm-PCR of CDR3 regions built TCR beta libraries. TCRdb used MiXCR to reprocess the multiplex PCR reads, holding one entry per CDR3 protein. The profile shows 300,000 to 350,000 distinct CDR3 sequences, roughly 21% of them singletons. As to this clonotype: The antigen is not known. It differs at one base from a far larger clone, so likely a read error.

Time point of the sample: persistent/refractory GD, antithyroid drugs over 5 years with positive TRAb. Generation of the TCR library employed RNA extracted from PBMCs. The authors diagnosed Graves' disease using American Thyroid Association guidelines. In Xi'an, China, an endocrinology department was the source of patients. This clonotype was obtained from a female donor with Graves disease. V is TRBV30 and J is TRBJ2-1, with D perhaps matching TRBD2 (6 bases). The sequences come from peripheral blood mononuclear cells (PBMCs), collected when the disease was refractory, from a patient treated with antithyroid drugs. The DNA of the CDR3 is TGTGCCTGGGGGAAACTAGCAGAGACCCAGTGCTTC. This translates into CAWGKLAETQCF. The whole variable domain, filled in from reference TRBV30 and TRBJ2-1, reads SQTIHQWPATLVQPVGSPLSLECTVEGTSNPNLYWYRQAAGRGLQLLFYSVGIGQISSEVPQNLSASRPQDRQFILSSKKLLLSDSGFYLCAWGKLAETQCFGPGTRLTVL.